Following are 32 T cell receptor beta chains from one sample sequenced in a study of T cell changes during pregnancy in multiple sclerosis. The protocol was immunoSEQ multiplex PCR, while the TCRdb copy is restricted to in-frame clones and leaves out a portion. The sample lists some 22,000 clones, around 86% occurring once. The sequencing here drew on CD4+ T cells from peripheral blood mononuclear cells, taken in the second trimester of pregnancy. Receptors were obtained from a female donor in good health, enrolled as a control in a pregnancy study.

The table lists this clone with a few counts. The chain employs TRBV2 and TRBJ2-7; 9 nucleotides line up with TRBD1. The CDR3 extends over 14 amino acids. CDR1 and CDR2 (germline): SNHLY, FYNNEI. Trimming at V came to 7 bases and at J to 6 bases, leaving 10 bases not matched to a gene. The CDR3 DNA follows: TGTGCCAGCATAAGGGACAGGGTCCTCCTCGAGCAGTACTTC. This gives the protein CASIRDRVLLEQYF.

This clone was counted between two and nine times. CDR3 sequence (DNA): TGTGCCAGCAGCCGGGACAATGAGCAGTTCTTC. As protein: CASSRDNEQFF. The chain is built from TRBV9 and TRBJ2-1; D is uncertain. The CDR3 runs 11 residues. Looked up from germline, CDR1 is SGDLS and CDR2 is YYNGEE. V was clipped by 4 bases and J by 5 bases, with 4 bases between them.

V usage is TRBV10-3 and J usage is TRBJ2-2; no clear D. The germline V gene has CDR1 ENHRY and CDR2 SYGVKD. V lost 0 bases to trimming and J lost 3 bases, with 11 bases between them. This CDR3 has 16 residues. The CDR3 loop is CAISESKLVDTGELFF. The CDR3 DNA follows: TGTGCCATCAGTGAGTCAAAGCTCGTGGACACCGGGGAGCTGTTTTTT.

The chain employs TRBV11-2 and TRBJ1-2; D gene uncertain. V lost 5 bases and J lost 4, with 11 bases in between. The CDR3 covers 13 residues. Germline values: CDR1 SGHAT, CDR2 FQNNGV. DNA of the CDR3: TGTGCCAGCAGCCCCCTTGGAGGCTATGGCTACACCTTC. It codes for CASSPLGGYGYTF.

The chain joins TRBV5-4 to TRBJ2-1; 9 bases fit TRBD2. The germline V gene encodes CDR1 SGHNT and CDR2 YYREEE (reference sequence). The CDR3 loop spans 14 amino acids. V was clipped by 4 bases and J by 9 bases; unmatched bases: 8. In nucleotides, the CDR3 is TGTGCCAGCAGCCCCCGTCGGCGGGAGGGTGAGCAGTTCTTC. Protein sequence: CASSPRRREGEQFF.

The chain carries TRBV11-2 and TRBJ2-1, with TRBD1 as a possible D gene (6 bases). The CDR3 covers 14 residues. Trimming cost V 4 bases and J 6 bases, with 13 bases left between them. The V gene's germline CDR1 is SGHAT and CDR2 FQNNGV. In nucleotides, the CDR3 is TGTGCCAGCAGCTCCCGCCTACAGGGCAATGAGCAGTTCTTC. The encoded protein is CASSSRLQGNEQFF.

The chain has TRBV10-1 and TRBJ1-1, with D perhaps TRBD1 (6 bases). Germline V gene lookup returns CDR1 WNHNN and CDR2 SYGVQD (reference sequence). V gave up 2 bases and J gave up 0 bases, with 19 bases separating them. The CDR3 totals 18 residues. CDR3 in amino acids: CASSERVQGWDMNTEAFF. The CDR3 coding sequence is TGCGCCAGCAGTGAGCGTGTGCAGGGGTGGGATATGAACACTGAAGCTTTCTTT.

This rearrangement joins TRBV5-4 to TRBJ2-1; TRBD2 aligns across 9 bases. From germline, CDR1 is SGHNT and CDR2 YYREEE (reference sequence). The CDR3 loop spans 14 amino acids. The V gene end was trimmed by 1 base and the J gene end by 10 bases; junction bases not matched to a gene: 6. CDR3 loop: CASSLRTSGPEQFF. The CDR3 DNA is TGTGCCAGCAGCTTGAGAACTAGCGGGCCGGAGCAGTTCTTC.

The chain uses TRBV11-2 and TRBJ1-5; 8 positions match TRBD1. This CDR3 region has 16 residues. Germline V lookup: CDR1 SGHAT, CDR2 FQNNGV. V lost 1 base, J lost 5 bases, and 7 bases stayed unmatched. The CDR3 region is CASSLGSGRGHQPQHF. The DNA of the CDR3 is TGTGCCAGCAGCTTAGGGTCGGGCAGGGGGCATCAGCCCCAGCATTTT.

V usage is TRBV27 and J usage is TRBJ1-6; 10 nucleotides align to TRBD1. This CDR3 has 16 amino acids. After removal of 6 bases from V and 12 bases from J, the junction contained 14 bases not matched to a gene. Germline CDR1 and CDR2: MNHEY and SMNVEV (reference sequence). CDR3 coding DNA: TGTGCCAGCAGAAACGGCGGGGGACAGGGGATCGGACCCCTCCACTTT. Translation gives CASRNGGGQGIGPLHF.

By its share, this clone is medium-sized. The CDR3 loop reads CATSRDSLVAFF. CDR3 in DNA: TGTGCCACCAGCAGAGACAGTCTGGTGGCTTTCTTT. V usage is TRBV15 and J usage is TRBJ1-1; D ambiguous. Per the germline V gene, CDR1 is LNHNV and CDR2 is YYDKDF (reference sequence). Trimming shortened V by 0 bases and J by 11 bases, and 10 bases separated the two germline ends. There are 12 residues in the CDR3.

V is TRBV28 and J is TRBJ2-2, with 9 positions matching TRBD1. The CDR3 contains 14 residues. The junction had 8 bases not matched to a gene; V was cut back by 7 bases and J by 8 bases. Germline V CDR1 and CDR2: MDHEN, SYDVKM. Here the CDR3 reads CASTAPGQGGELFF. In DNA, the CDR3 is TGTGCCAGCACCGCTCCGGGACAGGGAGGGGAGCTGTTTTTT.

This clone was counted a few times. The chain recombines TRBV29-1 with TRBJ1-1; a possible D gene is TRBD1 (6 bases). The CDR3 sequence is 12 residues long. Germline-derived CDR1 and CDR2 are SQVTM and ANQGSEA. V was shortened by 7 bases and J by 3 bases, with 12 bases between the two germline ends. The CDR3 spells CSGYQGHTEAFF. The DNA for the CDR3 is TGCAGCGGCTACCAGGGGCACACTGAAGCTTTCTTT.

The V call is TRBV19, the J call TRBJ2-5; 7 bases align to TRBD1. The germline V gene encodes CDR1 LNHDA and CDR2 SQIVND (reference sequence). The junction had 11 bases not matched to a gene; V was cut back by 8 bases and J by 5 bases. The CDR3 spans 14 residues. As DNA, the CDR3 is TGTGCCAGTTCAGAGGTAGGGGGCGGCGAGACCCAGTACTTC. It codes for CASSEVGGGETQYF.

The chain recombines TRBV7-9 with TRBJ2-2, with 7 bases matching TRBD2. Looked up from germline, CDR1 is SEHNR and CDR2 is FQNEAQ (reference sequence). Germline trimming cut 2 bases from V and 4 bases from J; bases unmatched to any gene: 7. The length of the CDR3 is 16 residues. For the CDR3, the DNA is TGTGCCAGCAGCTTATCTCGTCGGGAGGTCACCGGGGAGCTGTTTTTT. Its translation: CASSLSRREVTGELFF.

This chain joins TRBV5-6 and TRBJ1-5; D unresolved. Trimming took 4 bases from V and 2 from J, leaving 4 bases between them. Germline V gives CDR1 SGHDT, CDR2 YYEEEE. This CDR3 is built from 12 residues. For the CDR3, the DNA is TGTGCCAGCAGCCGGGGCAATCAGCCCCAGCATTTT. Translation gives CASSRGNQPQHF.

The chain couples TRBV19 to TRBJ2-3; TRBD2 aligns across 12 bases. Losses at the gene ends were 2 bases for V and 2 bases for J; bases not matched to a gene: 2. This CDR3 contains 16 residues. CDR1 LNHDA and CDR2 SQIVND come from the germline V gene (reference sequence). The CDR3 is CASSIRTSGITDTQYF. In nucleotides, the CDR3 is TGTGCCAGTAGTATAAGGACTAGCGGGATCACAGATACGCAGTATTTT. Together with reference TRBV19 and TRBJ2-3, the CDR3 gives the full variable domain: DGGITQSPKYLFRKEGQNVTLSCEQNLNHDAMYWYRQDPGQGLRLIYYSQIVNDFQKGDIAEGYSVSREKKESFPLTVTSAQKNPTAFYLCASSIRTSGITDTQYFGPGTRLTVL.

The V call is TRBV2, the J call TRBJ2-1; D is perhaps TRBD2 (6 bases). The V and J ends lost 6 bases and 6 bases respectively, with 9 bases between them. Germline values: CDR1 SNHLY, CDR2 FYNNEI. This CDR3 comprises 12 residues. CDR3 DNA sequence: TGTGCCAGCAGGGTGGGGGGCAATGAGCAGTTCTTC. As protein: CASRVGGNEQFF.

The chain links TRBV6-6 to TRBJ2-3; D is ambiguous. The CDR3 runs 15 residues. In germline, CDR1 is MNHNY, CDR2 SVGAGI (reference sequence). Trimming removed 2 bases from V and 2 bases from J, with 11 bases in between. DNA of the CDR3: TGTGCCAGCAGTTACGGCCCCTCCCTCACAGATACGCAGTATTTT. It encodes CASSYGPSLTDTQYF.

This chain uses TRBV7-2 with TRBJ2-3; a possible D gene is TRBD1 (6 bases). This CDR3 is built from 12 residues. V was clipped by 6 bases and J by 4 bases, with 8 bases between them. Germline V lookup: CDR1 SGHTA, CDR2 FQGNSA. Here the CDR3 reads CASRGAPDTQYF. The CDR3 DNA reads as TGTGCCAGCAGGGGGGCCCCAGATACGCAGTATTTT.

CDR3 sequence reads: CASSQGNTEAFF. In DNA form, the CDR3 reads TGCGCCAGCAGCCAGGGGAACACTGAAGCTTTCTTT. V gene TRBV10-2 combines with J gene TRBJ1-1; D may be TRBD1 (5 bases). There are 12 residues in the CDR3. Germline values: CDR1 WSHSY, CDR2 SAAADI. The V end lost 6 bases, the J end lost 1 base, and 6 bases lay between the germline ends.

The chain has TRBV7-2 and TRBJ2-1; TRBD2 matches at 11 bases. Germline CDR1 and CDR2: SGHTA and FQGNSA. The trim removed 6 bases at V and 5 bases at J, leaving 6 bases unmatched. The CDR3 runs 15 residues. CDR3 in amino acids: CASRPLAGAHNEQFF. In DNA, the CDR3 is TGTGCCAGCAGGCCACTAGCGGGGGCCCACAATGAGCAGTTCTTC.

CDR3 nucleotide sequence: TGTGCCAGCAGCATTGGACTAGCGGAGGGGTACAATGAGCAGTTCTTC. Protein sequence: CASSIGLAEGYNEQFF. The chain combines TRBV7-8 with TRBJ2-1, with 10 bases aligning to TRBD2. The CDR3 contains 16 residues. Germline V gene sequence: CDR1 SGHVS, CDR2 FQNEAQ. V dropped 5 bases and J dropped 4; count of bases not matched to a gene: 8.

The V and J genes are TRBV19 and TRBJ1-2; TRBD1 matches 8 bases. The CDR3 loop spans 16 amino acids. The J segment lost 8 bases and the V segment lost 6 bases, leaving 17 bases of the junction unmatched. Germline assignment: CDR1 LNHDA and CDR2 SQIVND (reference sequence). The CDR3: CASRAGTGGLGQGYTF. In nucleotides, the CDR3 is TGTGCCAGTAGAGCGGGGACAGGAGGCCTCGGGCAAGGCTACACCTTC.

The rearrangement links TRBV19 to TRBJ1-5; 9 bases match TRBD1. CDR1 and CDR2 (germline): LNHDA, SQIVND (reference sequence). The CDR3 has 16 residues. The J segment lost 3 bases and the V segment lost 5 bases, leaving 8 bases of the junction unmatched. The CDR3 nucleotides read TGTGCCAGTAGTCTAATACAGGGGGCGGTCAATCAGCCCCAGCATTTT. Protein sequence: CASSLIQGAVNQPQHF.

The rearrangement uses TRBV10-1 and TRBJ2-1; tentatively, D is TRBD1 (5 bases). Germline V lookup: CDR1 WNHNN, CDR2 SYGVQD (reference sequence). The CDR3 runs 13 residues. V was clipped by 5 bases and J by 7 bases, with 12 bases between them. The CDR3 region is CASSIQGGNEQFF. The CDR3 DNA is TGCGCCAGCAGTATCCAGGGTGGGAATGAGCAGTTCTTC.

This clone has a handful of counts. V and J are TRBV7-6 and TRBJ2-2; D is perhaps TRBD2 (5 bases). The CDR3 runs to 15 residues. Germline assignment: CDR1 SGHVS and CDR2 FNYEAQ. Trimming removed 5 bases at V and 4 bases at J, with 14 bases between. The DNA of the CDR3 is TGTGCCAGCAGCCGTGGCGTTGGGAGCACCGGGGAGCTGTTTTTT. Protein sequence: CASSRGVGSTGELFF.

CDR3 region: CASSPPRRLNYGYTF. In DNA form, the CDR3 reads TGTGCCAGCAGCCCTCCTCGCAGGCTAAACTATGGCTACACCTTC. The chain carries TRBV7-9 and TRBJ1-2; D is unclear. V lost 5 bases and J 2 bases, leaving 15 bases between the germline ends. The CDR3 is 15 amino acids. Germline CDR1 SEHNR, CDR2 FQNEAQ (reference sequence).

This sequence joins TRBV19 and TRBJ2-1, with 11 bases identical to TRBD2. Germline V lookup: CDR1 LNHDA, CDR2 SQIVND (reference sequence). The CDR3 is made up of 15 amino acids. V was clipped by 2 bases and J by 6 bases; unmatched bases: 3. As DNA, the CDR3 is TGTGCCAGTAGTATACCCCTAGCGGGGGGCAATGAGCAGTTCTTC. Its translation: CASSIPLAGGNEQFF.

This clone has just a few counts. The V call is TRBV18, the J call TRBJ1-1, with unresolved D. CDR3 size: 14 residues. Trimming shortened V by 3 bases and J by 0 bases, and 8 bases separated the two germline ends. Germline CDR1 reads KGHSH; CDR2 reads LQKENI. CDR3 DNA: TGTGCCAGCTCACCTATCGGGATGAACACTGAAGCTTTCTTT. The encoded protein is CASSPIGMNTEAFF. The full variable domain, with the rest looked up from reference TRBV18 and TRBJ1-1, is NAGVMQNPRHLVRRRGQEARLRCSPMKGHSHVYWYRQLPEEGLKFMVYLQKENIIDESGMPKERFSAEFPKEGPSILRIQQVVRGDSAAYFCASSPIGMNTEAFFGQGTRLTVV.

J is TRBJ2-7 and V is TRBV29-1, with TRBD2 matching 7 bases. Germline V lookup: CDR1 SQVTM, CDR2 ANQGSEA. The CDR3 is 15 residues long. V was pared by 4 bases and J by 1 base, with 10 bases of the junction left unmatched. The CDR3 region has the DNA TGCAGCGTTGCGACCGGGACGGGGGGTTCCTACGAGCAGTACTTC. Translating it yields CSVATGTGGSYEQYF.

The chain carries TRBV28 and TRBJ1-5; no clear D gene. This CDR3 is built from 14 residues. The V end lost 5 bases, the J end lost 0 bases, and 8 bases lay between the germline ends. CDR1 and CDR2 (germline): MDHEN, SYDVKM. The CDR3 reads CASSRAYSNQPQHF. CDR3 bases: TGTGCCAGCAGTAGAGCGTATAGCAATCAGCCCCAGCATTTT.